The 9 T cell receptor beta chains in this list originate from one sample, sequenced in a study of blood T cell repertoires in COVID-19. The protocol was immunoSEQ multiplex PCR, while the TCRdb copy is restricted to in-frame clones and leaves out a portion. In the table there are more than 250,000 clones, 87% of which are singletons. What was sequenced was peripheral blood. The source is a man in his fifties or sixties with active or convalescent COVID-19.

This clone was counted once. V usage is TRBV18 and J usage is TRBJ1-3; a possible D gene is TRBD1 (5 bases). The CDR3 is 16 amino acids. Germline V gene lookup returns CDR1 KGHSH and CDR2 LQKENI. Between the trimmed V and J ends, which lost 3 bases and 1 base, there was a span of 13 bases. DNA for the CDR3: TGTGCCAGCTCACCGGAGACAGCCCGGTCTGGAAACACCATATATTTT. It encodes CASSPETARSGNTIYF.

In this sample, this clone turned up once. This chain uses TRBV19 with TRBJ1-2; TRBD1 matches 7 bases. This CDR3 is 14 amino acids long. V shed 5 bases, J shed 3 bases, and the junction held 6 bases outside the gene matches. Germline values: CDR1 LNHDA, CDR2 SQIVND (reference sequence). The CDR3 nucleotides are TGTGCCAGTAGTGCACAGGGGATTCACTATGGCTACACCTTC. Amino acids: CASSAQGIHYGYTF.

The chain carries TRBV5-1 and TRBJ1-1; 12 nucleotides agree with TRBD1. CDR3 length: 17 amino acids. Germline CDR1 and CDR2: SGHRS and YFSETQ. Trimming took 1 base from V and 1 from J; bases not matched to a gene: 5. This CDR3 reads CASSLRLGQGANTEAFF. The CDR3 DNA sequence: TGCGCCAGCAGCTTGAGATTGGGACAGGGGGCGAACACTGAAGCTTTCTTT.

The gene calls are TRBV10-2 and TRBJ1-2; 7 nucleotides align to TRBD1. CDR3 size: 14 residues. Losses at the gene ends were 5 bases for V and 4 bases for J; bases not matched to a gene: 7. Germline CDR1 reads WSHSY; CDR2 reads SAAADI. Here the CDR3 reads CASSSQGFGYGYTF. The CDR3 DNA sequence: TGCGCCAGCAGTTCACAGGGGTTCGGCTATGGCTACACCTTC.

V is TRBV7-3 and J is TRBJ1-5; weak D call: TRBD1 (5 bases). CDR3 length: 17 amino acids. Trimming stripped 1 base from V and 0 bases from J, with 13 bases between. CDR1 SGHTA and CDR2 FQGTGA come from the germline V gene. CDR3 residues: CASSLIGRQYSNQPQHF. CDR3 in DNA: TGTGCCAGCAGCTTAATCGGTAGACAGTATAGCAATCAGCCCCAGCATTTT. The full variable domain, in which reference TRBV7-3 and TRBJ1-5 provide the parts outside the CDR3, is GAGVSQTPSNKVTEKGKYVELRCDPISGHTALYWYRQSLGQGPEFLIYFQGTGAADDSGLPNDRFFAVRPEGSVSTLKIQRTERGDSAVYLCASSLIGRQYSNQPQHFGDGTRLSIL.

The chain employs TRBV3-1 (or the pseudogene TRBV3-2) and TRBJ1-1, with 7 bases lining up with TRBD1. The germline V gene has CDR1 LGHDT and CDR2 YNNKEL (reference sequence). The trim removed 0 bases at V and 3 bases at J, leaving 10 bases unmatched. The CDR3 is 17 residues long. The CDR3 reads CASSQDPGGRGDTEAFF. As DNA, the CDR3 is TGTGCCAGCAGCCAAGATCCCGGGGGCAGGGGGGACACTGAAGCTTTCTTT.

The chain joins TRBV5-5 to TRBJ2-7, with no clear D. The CDR3 runs to 15 residues. CDR1 is SGHKS and CDR2 is YYEKEE in the germline V gene (reference sequence). The V end lost 3 bases, the J end lost 0 bases, and 13 bases lay between the germline ends. As DNA, the CDR3 is TGTGCCAGCAGCTATCCCCCCCTGAGCTCCTACGAGCAGTACTTC. It is translated as CASSYPPLSSYEQYF.

This chain links TRBV7-8 with TRBJ1-5; D gene unclear. Germline V gene lookup returns CDR1 SGHVS and CDR2 FQNEAQ. The CDR3 runs 13 residues. Trimming took 4 bases from V and 2 from J, leaving 6 bases between them. The CDR3 DNA sequence: TGTGCCAGCAGCTCCGAGGGCAATCAGCCCCAGCATTTT. Protein: CASSSEGNQPQHF.

The V and J genes are TRBV19 and TRBJ1-5, with 10 positions matching TRBD1. Germline loops: CDR1 LNHDA, CDR2 SQIVND (reference sequence). There are 16 residues in the CDR3. The junction had 6 bases not matched to a gene; V was cut back by 7 bases and J by 0 bases. The CDR3 sequence: CASTWTGGYSNQPQHF. In DNA, the CDR3 is TGTGCCAGTACGTGGACAGGGGGGTATAGCAATCAGCCCCAGCATTTT.